A single sample is the source of the 15 T cell receptor beta chains below, sequenced in a study of blood T cell repertoires in COVID-19. This table comes from immunoSEQ multiplex PCR, and its TCRdb copy is limited to in-frame clones, with some not included. The sample records under 350,000 clones, roughly 86% being singletons. Sequenced input: peripheral blood. Receptor source: a woman aged 25 to 39 with COVID-19, enrolled during active disease.

V usage is TRBV6-4 and J usage is TRBJ2-2; 8 bases map to TRBD1. Germline V gene sequence: CDR1 MRHNA, CDR2 SNTAGT. With V trimmed by 5 bases and J by 6 bases, 5 bases remained unmatched. The CDR3 has 14 amino acids. This CDR3 reads CASSTGGVPGELFF. As DNA, the CDR3 is TGTGCCAGCAGTACAGGGGGTGTTCCCGGGGAGCTGTTTTTT.

The genes are TRBV7-9 and TRBJ2-3; possibly TRBD2 for D (7 bases). CDR1 is SEHNR, CDR2 FQNEAQ, per germline (reference sequence). CDR3 size: 16 residues. V was shortened by 5 bases and J by 6 bases, with 21 bases between the two germline ends. The CDR3 spells CASSPLKREQGDTQYF. Here the CDR3 DNA reads TGTGCCAGCAGCCCCCTTAAGCGGGAACAGGGTGATACGCAGTATTTT.

The rearrangement uses TRBV27 and TRBJ2-3, with a tentative D call TRBD2 (5 bases). V was cut by 5 bases and J by 0 bases, with 12 bases left in between. CDR3 length equals 15 residues. Germline values: CDR1 MNHEY, CDR2 SMNVEV (reference sequence). CDR3 sequence (DNA): TGTGCCAGCAGTCCGTCCGGGGATAGCACAGATACGCAGTATTTT. Residues: CASSPSGDSTDTQYF.

This chain uses TRBV10-3 with TRBJ1-1; D not certain. Germline CDR1 and CDR2: ENHRY and SYGVKD. CDR3 length equals 16 residues. V dropped 0 bases and J dropped 7 bases, with 18 bases sitting between them. CDR3 in DNA: TGTGCCATCAGTGAGTCGACGGGGATTCTTTTGAGTGAAGCTTTCTTT. This sequence encodes CAISESTGILLSEAFF.

The chain couples TRBV20-1 to TRBJ1-5; the match to TRBD1 covers 9 bases. CDR3 length: 15 residues. The trim removed 3 bases at V and 1 base at J, leaving 4 bases unmatched. Germline assignment: CDR1 DFQATT and CDR2 SNEGSKA (reference sequence). The CDR3 region is CSASPGQGSNQPQHF. The CDR3 DNA sequence: TGCAGTGCTAGTCCGGGACAGGGAAGCAATCAGCCCCAGCATTTT.

The rearrangement joins TRBV3-1 (or the pseudogene TRBV3-2) to TRBJ1-1; TRBD1 is a possible D gene (6 bases). Germline values: CDR1 LGHDT, CDR2 YNNKEL (reference sequence). The CDR3 has 14 amino acids. V was cut by 4 bases and J by 7 bases, with 16 bases left in between. In DNA, the CDR3 is TGTGCCAGCAGCCCCCGCAGACAGGCCCGTGAAGCTTTCTTT. It codes for CASSPRRQAREAFF.

This clone has only one observation. The chain has TRBV3-1 (or the pseudogene TRBV3-2) and TRBJ2-7; TRBD1 might be the D (5 bases). Trimming pared 1 base from V and 0 bases from J, leaving 10 bases between. Per germline, CDR1 LGHDT and CDR2 YNNKEL (reference sequence). The length of the CDR3 is 15 residues. CDR3 bases: TGTGCCAGCAGCCAAGTCGACAGACACTCCTACGAGCAGTACTTC. As protein: CASSQVDRHSYEQYF.

This clone was seen only once. The J gene is TRBJ2-1, the V gene TRBV7-2; the D gene is possibly TRBD2 (6 bases). Germline V CDR1 and CDR2: SGHTA, FQGNSA. The CDR3 consists of 18 residues. Trimming removed 6 bases from V and 5 bases from J, with 26 bases in between. The CDR3 loop reads CASSYSTSGGLKNNEQFF. The DNA of the CDR3 is TGTGCCAGCAGTTACAGTACCTCCGGGGGACTCAAGAACAATGAGCAGTTCTTC.

V gene TRBV18 combines with J gene TRBJ1-1; tentative D call: TRBD1 (5 bases). The ends were cut back, 0 bases at V and 1 base at J, with 9 bases in the middle. This CDR3 has 15 residues. Germline lookup yields CDR1 KGHSH and CDR2 LQKENI. CDR3 DNA sequence: TGTGCCAGCTCACCACCGGGGGAGGGGAACACTGAAGCTTTCTTT. As protein: CASSPPGEGNTEAFF.

CDR3 nucleotide sequence: TGTGCCATCAGTTCCGGACTAGCGGGGGGCTTCAATGAGCAGTTCTTC. Amino acids: CAISSGLAGGFNEQFF. The chain carries TRBV10-3 and TRBJ2-1; 14 positions agree with TRBD2. J was trimmed by 6 bases and V by 5 bases; bases with no gene match: 6. The V gene's germline CDR1 is ENHRY and CDR2 SYGVKD. The CDR3 runs to 16 residues.

CDR3 protein: CATSRGGSGGKYQETQYF. The DNA of the CDR3 is TGTGCCACCAGCAGAGGAGGTAGCGGGGGGAAGTACCAAGAGACCCAGTACTTC. This chain uses TRBV15 with TRBJ2-5, with 10 bases lining up with TRBD2. The CDR3 covers 18 residues. Unmatched junction bases numbered 8, after V lost 1 base and J lost 0 bases. The V gene's germline CDR1 is LNHNV and CDR2 YYDKDF (reference sequence).

The chain recombines TRBV7-2 with TRBJ1-6, with TRBD1 matching 7 bases. Per the germline V gene, CDR1 is SGHTA and CDR2 is FQGNSA. This CDR3 comprises 16 residues. After removal of 1 base from V and 6 bases from J, the junction contained 6 bases not matched to a gene. The CDR3 spells CASSLVSQGGNSPLHF. CDR3 DNA: TGTGCCAGCAGCTTAGTGTCGCAGGGGGGTAATTCACCCCTCCACTTT.

V and J are TRBV9 and TRBJ1-4, with no clear D. This CDR3 has 13 amino acids. Germline V gene data show CDR1 as SGDLS and CDR2 as YYNGEE. V was trimmed by 0 bases and J by 8 bases, leaving 8 bases between them. The CDR3 DNA follows: TGTGCCAGCAGCGTAGACTCGGGGGAAAAACTGTTTTTT. Its translation: CASSVDSGEKLFF.

This clone has a single count. J is TRBJ1-2 and V is TRBV10-1; possible D gene TRBD1, 5 bases. CDR1 and CDR2 (germline): WNHNN, SYGVQD (reference sequence). Trimming pared 1 base from V and 6 bases from J, leaving 9 bases between. CDR3 length: 13 amino acids. The CDR3 sequence: CASSEFRAHGYTF. The DNA for the CDR3 is TGCGCCAGCAGTGAGTTCAGGGCCCATGGCTACACCTTC.

In its sample, this clone was seen a few times. This same CDR3 is encoded by further DNA sequences in the sample. The CDR3 sequence is CSASWGGNQPQHF. In nucleotides, the CDR3 is TGCAGTGCTAGTTGGGGAGGCAATCAGCCCCAGCATTTT. V usage is TRBV20-1 and J usage is TRBJ1-5; D ambiguous. The V gene lost 3 bases and the J gene lost 2 bases, with 8 bases spanning the gap. The CDR3 loop spans 13 amino acids. Germline CDR1 is DFQATT and CDR2 is SNEGSKA (reference sequence).